This entry concerns a single T cell receptor (beta chain). It has no known antigen specificity. No base qualities exist here, and no much larger clone lies one base off it. This sample was included in a study of blood T cell repertoires in COVID-19 (dated by TCRdb to 2019 to 2021). About the investigation overall: Samples from collaborators originated in the United States, Italy and Spain and spanned both the acute and convalescent phases of COVID-19. A de-identified subject ID, COVID-19 status, age in years and sex were almost always included in the sample metadata. The repertoires were released in a freely available public database meant as a resource for research on the immune response to SARS-CoV-2. The samples were drawn from the first 160 participants of the ongoing ImmuneRACE study and from over 950 subjects provided by 6 global collaborators. The material from the prospective study consisted of cDNA or gDNA derived from T cells, B-cell-depleted T cells, or PBMCs. Subjects who had been exposed to COVID-19, were actively infected with it, or had recovered from it provided the deeply sampled blood TCRbeta repertoires that made up the dataset. Where HLA class I and class II types were available, the types were taken from metadata supplied by the sample provider, not from assay-based typing.

Germline trimming: 7 bases from V, 9 bases from J; junction bases outside gene matches: 8. CDR1 and CDR2, per the germline V gene (reference sequence), are SEHNR and FQNEAQ. The CDR3 covers 14 residues, taking in both the cysteine and the phenylalanine. Kept here is only the CDR3 DNA, which spans 42 bases and is read in frame from base 1. TCRbeta CDR3 regions were amplified from genomic DNA using the immunoSEQ Assay, a bias-controlled multiplex PCR. The paper's processing steps were these. Within the assay, amplification of reference gene primers was used to estimate how many nucleated cells each sample contained. To quantify the absolute abundance of each unique TCRbeta CDR3 rearrangement, sequence reads were collapsed and filtered. For each sample, productive Simpson clonality was calculated as the square root of Simpson's diversity index across productive rearrangements. TCRdb's version of the immuneACCESS table is confined to in-frame rearrangements and falls short of the full clone set. An unresolved V gene accounts for under half of the shortfall where checked; the remainder is of unknown origin. The V and J calls and the clone size are those of that table, but D and trimming were determined from the DNA. This sample lists around 250,000 clones; around 90% were detected once. 1.6% of the sample is in the top ten clones.

Participants in the prospective study were aged roughly 18 to 100 years, lived in 20 to 25 United States geographic areas, and enrolled through a virtual design. To assign participants to cohorts, the prospective study relied on clinical history that participants themselves reported in a screening survey and a study questionnaire. Recovered participants in ImmuneRACE Cohort 3 were defined by two consecutive negative NP/OP PCR tests, clearance by a healthcare professional, or resolution of symptoms. Mobile phlebotomists in the prospective study collected whole blood, serum and a nasopharyngeal or oropharyngeal swab from every participant. Participants in the prospective study had the option to provide additional blood draws and questionnaires over an approximately 2-month period. Before DNA extraction, blood samples from the prospective study were shipped at room temperature or frozen. Findings and caveats that apply to the study as a whole: The amount of clinical and demographic metadata varied by source and participant and was provided uncurated.

The sequence joins TRBV7-9 to TRBJ2-1, and 11 junction bases match TRBD2. The sample was PBMCs or T cells enriched from blood (not recorded which). The sequence was obtained from a woman aged 50 to 65 who had recovered from COVID-19. The CDR3 sequence is CASTPSGRSGEQFF. The nucleotide sequence is given as TGTGCCAGCACCCCTAGCGGGAGGTCGGGTGAGCAGTTCTTC.